This paragraph covers one TCR beta chain sequence. Produced via immunoSEQ multiplex PCR; TCRdb's table is partial and in-frame only. Of 140,000 to 150,000 clones detected, around 86% appear once; the ten largest clones hold approximately 8%. These data belong to a study of blood T cell repertoires in COVID-19. Unmatched junction bases numbered 8, after V lost 5 bases and J lost 6 bases. This CDR3 is built from 15 residues. The germline V gene encodes CDR1 KGHDR and CDR2 SFDVKD. V and J are TRBV24-1 and TRBJ2-1; 8 nucleotides agree with TRBD1. Sequences were obtained from peripheral blood. The receptor was isolated from a human donor in a cohort sampled during active COVID-19. CDR3 residues: CATSAQDRETNEQFF. The DNA for the CDR3 is TGTGCCACCAGTGCACAGGACAGGGAAACCAATGAGCAGTTCTTC.